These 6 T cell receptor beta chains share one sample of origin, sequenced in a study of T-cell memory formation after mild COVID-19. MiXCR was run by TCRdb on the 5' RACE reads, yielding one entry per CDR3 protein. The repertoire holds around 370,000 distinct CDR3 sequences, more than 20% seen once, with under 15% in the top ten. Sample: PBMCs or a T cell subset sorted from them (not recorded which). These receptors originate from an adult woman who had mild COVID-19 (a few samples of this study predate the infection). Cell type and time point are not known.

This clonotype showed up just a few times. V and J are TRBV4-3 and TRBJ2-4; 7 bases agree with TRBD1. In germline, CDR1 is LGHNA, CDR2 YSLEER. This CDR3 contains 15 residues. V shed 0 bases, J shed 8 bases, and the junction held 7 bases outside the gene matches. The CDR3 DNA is TGCGCCAGCAGCCAAGACCAACGACAGGGCCACATTCAGTACTTC. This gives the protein CASSQDQRQGHIQYF.

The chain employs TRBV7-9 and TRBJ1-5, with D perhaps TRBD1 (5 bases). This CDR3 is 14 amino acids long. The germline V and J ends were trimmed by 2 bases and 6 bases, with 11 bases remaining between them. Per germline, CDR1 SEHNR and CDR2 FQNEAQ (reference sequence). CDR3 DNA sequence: TGTGCCAGCAGCTTATCCAGCACAGGTCAGCCCCAGCATTTT. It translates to CASSLSSTGQPQHF.

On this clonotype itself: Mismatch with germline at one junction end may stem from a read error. CDR3 protein: CASSRVGGQRAF. The CDR3 DNA reads as TGCGCCAGCAGCCGAGTTGGGGGGCAGAGGGCCTTC. V and J are TRBV4-1 and TRBJ1-2; TRBD1 might be the D (6 bases). Germline CDR1 is MGHRA and CDR2 is YSYEKL. The CDR3 is 12 amino acids.

DNA for the CDR3: TGTGCCAGCAGTTACTCTGACAGGGTTATAACCGGGGAGCTGTTTTTT. Amino acid sequence: CASSYSDRVITGELFF. The chain links TRBV6-2 or TRBV6-3 to TRBJ2-2; 7 bases agree with TRBD1. Germline trimming cut 0 bases from V and 5 bases from J; bases unmatched to any gene: 6. Germline V gene sequence: CDR1 MNHEY, CDR2 SVGEGT. CDR3 length: 16 residues.

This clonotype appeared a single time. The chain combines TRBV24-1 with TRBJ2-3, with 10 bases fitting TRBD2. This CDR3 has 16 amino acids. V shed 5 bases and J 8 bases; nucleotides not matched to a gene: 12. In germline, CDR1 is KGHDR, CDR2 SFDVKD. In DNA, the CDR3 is TGTGCCACCAGTGGGTTGGCGGCTAGCGGGAGCGGTACGCAGTATTTT. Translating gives CATSGLAASGSGTQYF.

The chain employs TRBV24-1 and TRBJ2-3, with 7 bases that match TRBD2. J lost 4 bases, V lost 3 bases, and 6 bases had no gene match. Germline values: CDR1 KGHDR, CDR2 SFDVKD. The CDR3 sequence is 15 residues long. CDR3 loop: CATSDAGEVSDTQYF. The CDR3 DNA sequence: TGTGCCACCAGTGATGCGGGAGAGGTTTCAGATACGCAGTATTTT.